A single sample gave rise to the 3 T cell receptor beta chains below, sequenced in a study of technical replicates of blood from a handful of donors. Libraries were prepared by immunoSEQ multiplex PCR; TCRdb keeps only in-frame clonotypes and omits some of them. The table lists about 61,000 clones, around 87% of them singletons, with approximately 5.2% in the top ten. Sequenced: PBMCs. The origin of the receptors is a human donor in good health. Some clones in this sample may be carry-over from other donors' samples.

This clone occurred once. The V gene is TRBV4-3, the J gene TRBJ2-3; D gene unclear. Germline lookup yields CDR1 LGHNA and CDR2 YSLEER. Trimming removed 2 bases from V and 4 bases from J, with 7 bases in between. This CDR3 has 13 residues. In nucleotides, the CDR3 is TGCGCCAGCAGCCAATACCGGTCAGATACGCAGTATTTT. Translation gives CASSQYRSDTQYF.

The rearrangement uses TRBV4-1 and TRBJ1-6, with TRBD1 identical over 10 bases. CDR3 length: 14 amino acids. Germline loops: CDR1 MGHRA, CDR2 YSYEKL. Trimming cost V 5 bases and J 9 bases; bases outside gene matches: 4. In DNA, the CDR3 is TGCGCCAGCAGCAACCGGGACAGGGGTTCACCCCTCCACTTT. Translated, it gives CASSNRDRGSPLHF.

The chain joins TRBV10-3 to TRBJ2-1, with TRBD2 identical over 10 bases. J lost 13 bases, V lost 9 bases, and 12 bases had no gene match. Germline assignment: CDR1 ENHRY and CDR2 SYGVKD. The CDR3 is 13 residues long. CDR3 nucleotides: TGTGCCATGAATAGCGGGGGGCCTCTCGTACAGTTCTTC. Protein sequence: CAMNSGGPLVQFF.